The source of this T cell receptor (beta chain) is a study of beta chain features in type 1 diabetes. The sequenced template was cDNA made from the entire isolated RNA. Data came from immunoSEQ multiplex PCR; TCRdb stores just in-frame clones and leaves some out. The table records 450,000 to 600,000 clones, approximately 28% of them present only once. A word on this clone: Antigen specificity is unknown.

Study-wide findings and caveats: All four CD4+ subsets from Type 1 diabetes patients carried moderately but significantly shorter TCRB CDR3s.

From germline, CDR1 is SGDLS and CDR2 YYNGEE. This CDR3 is 18 amino acids long. Trimming at V came to 0 bases and at J to 5 bases, leaving 7 bases not matched to a gene. This sequence joins TRBV9 and TRBJ2-1; 14 nucleotides agree with TRBD2. Sample: naive CD4+ T cells from blood. The TCR was taken from a man younger than 35 in good health. Here the CDR3 reads CASSVAWGLAGADNEQFF. The CDR3 coding sequence is TGTGCCAGCAGCGTAGCTTGGGGACTAGCGGGAGCGGACAATGAGCAGTTCTTC.